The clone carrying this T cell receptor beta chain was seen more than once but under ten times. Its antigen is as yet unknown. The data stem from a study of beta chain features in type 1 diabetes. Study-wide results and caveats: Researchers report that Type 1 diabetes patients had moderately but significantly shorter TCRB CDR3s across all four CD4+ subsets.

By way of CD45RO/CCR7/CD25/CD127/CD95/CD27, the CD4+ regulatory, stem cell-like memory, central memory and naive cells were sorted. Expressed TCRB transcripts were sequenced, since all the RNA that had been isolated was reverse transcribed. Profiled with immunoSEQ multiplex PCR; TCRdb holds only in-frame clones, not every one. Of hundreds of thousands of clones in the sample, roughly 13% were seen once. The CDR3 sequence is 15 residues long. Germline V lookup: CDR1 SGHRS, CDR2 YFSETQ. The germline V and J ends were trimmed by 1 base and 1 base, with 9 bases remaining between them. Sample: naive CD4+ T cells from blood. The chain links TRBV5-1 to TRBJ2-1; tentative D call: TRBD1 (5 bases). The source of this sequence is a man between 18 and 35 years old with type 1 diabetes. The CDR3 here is CASSLRTSSYNEQFF. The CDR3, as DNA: TGCGCCAGCAGCTTGCGGACAAGTTCCTACAATGAGCAGTTCTTC. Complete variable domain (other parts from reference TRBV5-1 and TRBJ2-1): KAGVTQTPRYLIKTRGQQVTLSCSPISGHRSVSWYQQTPGQGLQFLFEYFSETQRNKGNFPGRFSGRQFSNSRSEMNVSTLELGDSALYLCASSLRTSSYNEQFFGPGTRLTVL.